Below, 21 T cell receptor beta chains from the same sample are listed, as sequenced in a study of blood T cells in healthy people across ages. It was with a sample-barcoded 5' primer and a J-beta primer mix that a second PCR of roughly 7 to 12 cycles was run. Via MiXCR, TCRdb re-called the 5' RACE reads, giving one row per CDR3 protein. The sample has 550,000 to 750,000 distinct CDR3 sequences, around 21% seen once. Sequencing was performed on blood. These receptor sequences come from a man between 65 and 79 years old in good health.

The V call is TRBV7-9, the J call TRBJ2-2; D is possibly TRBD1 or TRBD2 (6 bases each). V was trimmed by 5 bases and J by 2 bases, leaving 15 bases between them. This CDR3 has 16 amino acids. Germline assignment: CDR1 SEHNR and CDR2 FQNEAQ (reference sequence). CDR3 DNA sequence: TGTGCCAGCAGCCCGGAAAGGGGGGCTAACACCGGGGAGCTGTTTTTT. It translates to CASSPERGANTGELFF.

The CDR3 DNA is TGTGCCAGCAGCCCGAGGACTAGCGGGAGTTACGATCATTACTTC. As protein: CASSPRTSGSYDHYF. V is TRBV4-2 and J is TRBJ2-7; 13 positions agree with TRBD2. V lost 4 bases and J lost 13; bases outside the gene matches: 13. CDR3 length: 15 amino acids. The V gene's germline CDR1 is LGHNA and CDR2 YNFKEQ.

Here the CDR3 reads CASSLSRDTYNEQFF. For the CDR3, the DNA is TGTGCCAGCAGTTTGTCCCGGGACACATACAATGAGCAGTTCTTC. The chain uses TRBV5-4 and TRBJ2-1; perhaps TRBD1 as D (6 bases). The CDR3 totals 15 residues. V gave up 5 bases and J gave up 4 bases, with 16 bases separating them. Germline CDR1 reads SGHNT; CDR2 reads YYREEE (reference sequence).

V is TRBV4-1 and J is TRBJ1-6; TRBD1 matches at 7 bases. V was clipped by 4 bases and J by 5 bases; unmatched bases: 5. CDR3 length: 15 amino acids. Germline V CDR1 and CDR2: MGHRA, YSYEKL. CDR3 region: CASSPGDSHNSPLHF. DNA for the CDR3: TGCGCCAGCAGCCCAGGGGACAGTCATAATTCACCCCTCCACTTT.

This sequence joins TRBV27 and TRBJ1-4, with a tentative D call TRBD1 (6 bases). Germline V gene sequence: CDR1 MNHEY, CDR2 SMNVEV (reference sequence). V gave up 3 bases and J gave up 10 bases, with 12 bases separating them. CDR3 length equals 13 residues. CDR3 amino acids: CASSLRGQGKLFF. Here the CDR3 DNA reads TGTGCCAGCAGTTTGCGGGGGCAAGGAAAACTGTTTTTT. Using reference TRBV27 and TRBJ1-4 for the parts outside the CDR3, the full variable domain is EAQVTQNPRYLITVTGKKLTVTCSQNMNHEYMSWYRQDPGLGLRQIYYSMNVEVTDKGDVPEGYKVSRKEKRNFPLILESPSPNQTSLYFCASSLRGQGKLFFGSGTQLSVL.

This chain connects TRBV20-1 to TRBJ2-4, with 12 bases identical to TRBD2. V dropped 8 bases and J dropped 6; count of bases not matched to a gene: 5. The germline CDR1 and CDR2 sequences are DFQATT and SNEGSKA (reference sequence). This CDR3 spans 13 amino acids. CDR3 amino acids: CSISTSGRNIQYF. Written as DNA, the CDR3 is TGCAGTATTTCGACTAGCGGGAGAAACATTCAGTACTTC.

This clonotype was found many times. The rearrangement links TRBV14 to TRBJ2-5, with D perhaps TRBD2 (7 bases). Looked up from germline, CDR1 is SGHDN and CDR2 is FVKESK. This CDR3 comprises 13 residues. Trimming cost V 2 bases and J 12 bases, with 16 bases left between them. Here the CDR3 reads CASSQSPGGVEYF. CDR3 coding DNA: TGTGCCAGCAGCCAATCACCGGGGGGCGTGGAGTACTTC.

The CDR3 spells CSVAQGANEQFF. CDR3 in DNA: TGCAGCGTTGCGCAGGGGGCCAATGAGCAGTTCTTC. This chain uses TRBV29-1 with TRBJ2-1; 8 bases align to TRBD1. V lost 4 bases, J lost 6 bases, and 2 bases stayed unmatched. The CDR3 contains 12 residues. From germline, CDR1 is SQVTM and CDR2 ANQGSEA.

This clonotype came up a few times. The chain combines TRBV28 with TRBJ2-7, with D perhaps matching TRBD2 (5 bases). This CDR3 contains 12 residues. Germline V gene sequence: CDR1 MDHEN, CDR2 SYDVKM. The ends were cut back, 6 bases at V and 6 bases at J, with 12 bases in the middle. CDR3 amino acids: CASRSASGEQYF. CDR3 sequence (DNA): TGTGCCAGCAGGTCGGCGAGCGGCGAGCAGTACTTC.

As DNA, the CDR3 is TGTGCCACCAGCAGAGAGGGGACAAAGAAGTATGGCTACACCTTC. Amino acids: CATSREGTKKYGYTF. The V call is TRBV15, the J call TRBJ1-2, with a possible D match to TRBD1 (6 bases). Germline V CDR1 and CDR2: LNHNV, YYDKDF (reference sequence). V lost 0 bases and J 5 bases, leaving 13 bases between the germline ends. This CDR3 has 15 residues.

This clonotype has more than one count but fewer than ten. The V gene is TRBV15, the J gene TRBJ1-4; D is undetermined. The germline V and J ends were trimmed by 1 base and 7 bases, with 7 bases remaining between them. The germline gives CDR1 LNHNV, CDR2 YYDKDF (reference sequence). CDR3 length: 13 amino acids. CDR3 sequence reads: CATSRVAGEKLFF. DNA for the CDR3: TGTGCCACCAGCAGAGTTGCCGGTGAAAAACTGTTTTTT.

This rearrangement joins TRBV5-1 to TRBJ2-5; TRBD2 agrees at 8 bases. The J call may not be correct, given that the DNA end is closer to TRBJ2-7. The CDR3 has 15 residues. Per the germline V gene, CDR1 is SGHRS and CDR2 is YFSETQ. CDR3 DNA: TGCGCCAGCAGGATTACCAGCGGGAGAGACTACGAGCAGTACTTC. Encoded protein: CASRITSGRDYEQYF.

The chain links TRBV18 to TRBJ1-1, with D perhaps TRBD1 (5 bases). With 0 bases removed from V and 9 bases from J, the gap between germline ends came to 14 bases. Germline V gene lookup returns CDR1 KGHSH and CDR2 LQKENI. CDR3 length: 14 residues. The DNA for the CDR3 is TGTGCCAGCTCACCACCGGGCCAGGGAGCAAAAGCTTTCTTT. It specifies CASSPPGQGAKAFF.

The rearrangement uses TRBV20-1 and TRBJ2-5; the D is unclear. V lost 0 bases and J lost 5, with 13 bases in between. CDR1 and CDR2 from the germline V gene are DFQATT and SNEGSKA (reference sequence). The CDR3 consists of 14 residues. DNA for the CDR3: TGCAGTGCTAGAGATTTAGTTAGTGTCGAGACCCAGTACTTC. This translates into CSARDLVSVETQYF.

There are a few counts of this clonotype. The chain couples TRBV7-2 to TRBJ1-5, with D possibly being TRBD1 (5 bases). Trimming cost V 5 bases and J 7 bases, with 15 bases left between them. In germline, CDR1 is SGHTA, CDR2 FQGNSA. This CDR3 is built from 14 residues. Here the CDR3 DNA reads TGTGCCAGCAGCCCTCAGGGCCTCGGGCAGCCCCAGCATTTT. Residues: CASSPQGLGQPQHF.

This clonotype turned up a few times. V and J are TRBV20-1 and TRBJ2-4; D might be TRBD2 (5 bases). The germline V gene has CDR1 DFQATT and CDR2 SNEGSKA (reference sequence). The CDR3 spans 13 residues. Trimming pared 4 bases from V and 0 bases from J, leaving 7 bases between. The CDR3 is CSATDLAKNIQYF. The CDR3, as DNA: TGCAGTGCTACGGACTTAGCCAAAAACATTCAGTACTTC.

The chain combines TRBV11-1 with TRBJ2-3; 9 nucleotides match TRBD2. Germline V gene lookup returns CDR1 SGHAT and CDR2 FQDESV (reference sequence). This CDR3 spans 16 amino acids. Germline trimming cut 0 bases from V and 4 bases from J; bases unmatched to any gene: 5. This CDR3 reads CASSLAMAGGPDTQYF. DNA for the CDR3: TGTGCCAGCAGCTTAGCGATGGCGGGAGGGCCAGATACGCAGTATTTT. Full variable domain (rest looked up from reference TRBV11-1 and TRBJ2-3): EAEVAQSPRYKITEKSQAVAFWCDPISGHATLYWYRQILGQGPELLVQFQDESVVDDSQLPKDRFSAERLKGVDSTLKIQPAELGDSAMYLCASSLAMAGGPDTQYFGPGTRLTVL.

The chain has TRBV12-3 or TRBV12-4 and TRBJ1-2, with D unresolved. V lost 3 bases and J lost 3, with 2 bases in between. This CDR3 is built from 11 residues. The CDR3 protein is CASSFHYGYTF. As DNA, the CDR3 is TGTGCCAGCAGTTTCCACTATGGCTACACCTTC.

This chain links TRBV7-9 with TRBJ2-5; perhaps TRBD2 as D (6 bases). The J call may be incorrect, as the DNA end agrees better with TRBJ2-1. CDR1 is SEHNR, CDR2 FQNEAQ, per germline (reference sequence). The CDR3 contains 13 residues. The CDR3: CASSLRTTMEQFF. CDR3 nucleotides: TGTGCCAGCAGCTTAAGGACTACCATGGAGCAGTTCTTC.

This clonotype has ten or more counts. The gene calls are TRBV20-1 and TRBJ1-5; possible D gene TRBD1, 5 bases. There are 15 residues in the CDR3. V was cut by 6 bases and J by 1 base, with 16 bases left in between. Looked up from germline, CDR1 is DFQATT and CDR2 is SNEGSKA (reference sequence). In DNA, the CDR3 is TGCAGTGCCCCGGCCCCCCAGGGAAGCAATCAGCCCCAGCATTTT. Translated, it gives CSAPAPQGSNQPQHF.

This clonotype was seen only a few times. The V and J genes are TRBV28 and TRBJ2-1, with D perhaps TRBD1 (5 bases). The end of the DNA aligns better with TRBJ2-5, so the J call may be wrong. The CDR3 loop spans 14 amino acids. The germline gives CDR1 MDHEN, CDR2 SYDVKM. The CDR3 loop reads CASSTASGLKTQYF. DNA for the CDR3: TGTGCCAGTAGTACCGCGTCAGGGTTGAAGACCCAGTACTTC.